This T cell receptor beta chain was identified in a study of blood T cell repertoires in COVID-19. The overall study: Specimens from acute and convalescent COVID-19 originated in the United States, Italy and Spain.

Per the authors' pipeline: Reference gene primer amplification gave estimated nucleated cell counts. Sequenced by immunoSEQ multiplex PCR; TCRdb stores in-frame clones only, minus some. V and J calls and clone size come straight from that table; D and trimming were deduced from the DNA. Of 55,000 to 80,000 clones listed, around 73% are singletons. The germline V gene has CDR1 MNHEY and CDR2 SMNVEV (reference sequence). The CDR3 spans 12 residues. The ends were cut back, 8 bases at V and 4 bases at J, with 9 bases in the middle. This rearrangement joins TRBV27 to TRBJ2-1, with no clear D. Specimen: peripheral blood. The clonotype was recovered from a man in his 60s with COVID-19, enrolled during active disease. This CDR3 reads CASGTFYNEQFF. As DNA, the CDR3 is TGTGCCAGCGGCACGTTTTACAATGAGCAGTTCTTC.